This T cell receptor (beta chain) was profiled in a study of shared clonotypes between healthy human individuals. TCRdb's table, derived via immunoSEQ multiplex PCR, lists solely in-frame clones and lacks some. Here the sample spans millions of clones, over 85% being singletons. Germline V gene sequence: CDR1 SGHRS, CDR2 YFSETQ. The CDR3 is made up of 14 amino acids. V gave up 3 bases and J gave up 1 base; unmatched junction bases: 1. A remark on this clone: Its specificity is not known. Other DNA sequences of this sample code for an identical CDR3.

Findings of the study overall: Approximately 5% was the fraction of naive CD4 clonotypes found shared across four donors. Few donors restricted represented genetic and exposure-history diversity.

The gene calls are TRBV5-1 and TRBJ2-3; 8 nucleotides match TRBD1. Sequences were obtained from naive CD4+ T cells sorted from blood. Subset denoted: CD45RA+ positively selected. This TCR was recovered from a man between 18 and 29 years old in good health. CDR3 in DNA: TGCGCCAGCAGCTCGGACAGGGGCACAGATACGCAGTATTTT. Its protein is CASSSDRGTDTQYF.